The 22 T cell receptor beta chains below all came from one sample that was sequenced in a study of blood T cell repertoires in COVID-19 (dated by TCRdb to the early 2020s). Receptor amplification or capture employed the immunoSEQ multiplex PCR assay. TCRdb retrieved this table from immuneACCESS and kept in-frame rearrangements only. Not all clones are present; in checked studies, unresolved V genes account for under half, and no reason is known for the remainder. In all, the sample holds around 180,000 clones, and roughly 86% of those were seen once. The ten top clones hold 7% to 10% of the sample. Input material: PBMCs or T cells enriched from blood (not recorded which). Receptors were obtained from a woman younger than 45 who had recovered from COVID-19.

The chain couples TRBV1 to TRBJ1-3; the table's D call, TRBD1, was not checked against the DNA. TRBV1 has pseudogene status. CDR3 length equals 15 residues. DNA for the CDR3: TGCACCAGCAGCCAAGAGGGACACTCTGGAAACACCATATATTTT. This encodes CTSSQEGHSGNTIYF.

The chain links TRBV28 to TRBJ2-7; TRBD2 agrees at 9 bases. The trim removed 4 bases at V and 4 bases at J, leaving 11 bases unmatched. The CDR3 length is 16 residues. Germline CDR1 MDHEN, CDR2 SYDVKM. The CDR3: CASSSRTSAESYEQYF. CDR3 DNA sequence: TGTGCCAGCAGTTCTAGGACTAGCGCGGAGTCTTACGAGCAGTACTTC.

The V and J genes are TRBV4-1 and TRBJ2-3, with 8 bases matching TRBD2. The CDR3 sequence is 13 residues long. The V gene end was trimmed by 5 bases and the J gene end by 8 bases; junction bases not matched to a gene: 6. Per the germline V gene, CDR1 is MGHRA and CDR2 is YSYEKL. DNA of the CDR3: TGCGCCAGCAGCTCCCTGGGACTAGGTACGCAGTATTTT. Its protein is CASSSLGLGTQYF.

In this sample, this clone turned up a few times. CDR3 protein: CASSQGGRTNEQFF. The DNA for the CDR3 is TGTGCCAGCAGCCAGGGTGGACGGACCAATGAGCAGTTCTTC. V and J are TRBV11-3 and TRBJ2-1, with D possibly matching TRBD1 (5 bases). Germline assignment: CDR1 SGHNT and CDR2 YENEEA. The CDR3 has 14 amino acids. Trimming removed 5 bases at V and 6 bases at J, with 14 bases between.

This chain joins TRBV6-4 and TRBJ2-4, with no clear D. This CDR3 has 16 amino acids. Germline V gene lookup returns CDR1 MRHNA and CDR2 SNTAGT. V dropped 0 bases and J dropped 0 bases, with 9 bases sitting between them. The CDR3 protein is CASSDSRELAKNIQYF. The CDR3 DNA reads TGTGCCAGCAGTGACTCAAGAGAACTAGCCAAAAACATTCAGTACTTC.

The V and J genes are TRBV24-1 and TRBJ1-2; D might be TRBD1 (6 bases). Per germline, CDR1 KGHDR and CDR2 SFDVKD. Trimming left V 4 bases short and J 4 bases short, with 12 bases between. The CDR3 totals 14 residues. This chain's CDR3 is CATSEPDRSYGYTF. The CDR3, as DNA: TGTGCCACCAGTGAGCCCGACAGGAGCTATGGCTACACCTTC.

The chain links TRBV4-1 to TRBJ2-7, with 8 bases identical to TRBD1. Germline V lookup: CDR1 MGHRA, CDR2 YSYEKL. The V and J ends lost 0 bases and 2 bases, in that order; junction bases with no gene match: 9. The length of the CDR3 is 17 residues. DNA of the CDR3: TGCGCCAGCAGCCAAGATTATCTAGGACAGGGAGCCTACGAGCAGTACTTC. Encoded protein: CASSQDYLGQGAYEQYF.

The chain uses TRBV2 and TRBJ1-6, with D unresolved. The V gene's germline CDR1 is SNHLY and CDR2 FYNNEI. The CDR3 runs 15 residues. The V end was cut by 7 bases, the J end by 7 bases, with 17 bases between. The CDR3 region is CASKGDGAGNSPLHF. The CDR3 nucleotides read TGTGCCAGCAAGGGAGACGGAGCTGGGAATTCACCCCTCCACTTT.

V usage is TRBV28 and J usage is TRBJ2-2; no reliable D call. Trimming left V 0 bases short and J 5 bases short, with 7 bases between. Looked up from germline, CDR1 is MDHEN and CDR2 is SYDVKM. The CDR3 length is 14 residues. CDR3 bases: TGTGCCAGCAGTTTATGGAACAGTACCGGGGAGCTGTTTTTT. Its translation is CASSLWNSTGELFF.

The rearrangement uses TRBV29-1 and TRBJ1-2, with unresolved D. CDR1 SQVTM and CDR2 ANQGSEA come from the germline V gene. V lost 5 bases, J lost 3 bases, and 16 bases lay in between. This CDR3 has 14 amino acids. DNA of the CDR3: TGCAGCGTTCCCCCCACGGAGCTGGACTATGGCTACACCTTC. Translation: CSVPPTELDYGYTF. The whole variable domain, remainder taken from reference TRBV29-1 and TRBJ1-2, is SAVISQKPSRDICQRGTSLTIQCQVDSQVTMMFWYRQQPGQSLTLIATANQGSEATYESGFVIDKFPISRPNLTFSTLTVSNMSPEDSSIYLCSVPPTELDYGYTFGSGTRLTVV.

The rearrangement uses TRBV19 and TRBJ2-3, with D perhaps TRBD2 (7 bases). The CDR3 consists of 12 residues. Germline loops: CDR1 LNHDA, CDR2 SQIVND (reference sequence). The V end was cut by 6 bases, the J end by 4 bases, with 8 bases between. The CDR3 loop reads CASRGGPDTQYF. Here the CDR3 DNA reads TGTGCCAGTAGGGGGGGGCCAGATACGCAGTATTTT.

The V and J genes are TRBV27 and TRBJ2-3; TRBD1 is a possible D gene (7 bases). Trimming stripped 10 bases from V and 4 bases from J, with 18 bases between. Germline CDR1 MNHEY, CDR2 SMNVEV (reference sequence). The CDR3 length is 14 residues. In DNA, the CDR3 is TGTGCCACATACCCGCAGGGGGGCCCAGATACGCAGTATTTT. Residues: CATYPQGGPDTQYF.

V gene TRBV6-6 combines with J gene TRBJ1-2; the match to TRBD1 covers 7 bases. Germline V gene data show CDR1 as MNHNY and CDR2 as SVGAGI (reference sequence). Trimming at V came to 6 bases and at J to 3 bases, leaving 7 bases not matched to a gene. The CDR3 sequence is 14 residues long. CDR3 in DNA: TGTGCCAGCAGCCCGGGACAGATGTACTATGGCTACACCTTC. This sequence encodes CASSPGQMYYGYTF.

The chain combines TRBV5-1 with TRBJ2-3; TRBD1 agrees at 11 bases. This CDR3 comprises 16 residues. Germline lookup yields CDR1 SGHRS and CDR2 YFSETQ. With 4 bases clipped from V and 2 bases from J, the junction kept 6 bases outside the gene matches. CDR3 in DNA: TGCGCCAGCAGCACCGGGACAGGGGGTTACACAGATACGCAGTATTTT. Its protein is CASSTGTGGYTDTQYF.

The chain links TRBV2 to TRBJ2-7; 9 bases are shared with TRBD2. The CDR3 loop spans 15 amino acids. Germline V gives CDR1 SNHLY, CDR2 FYNNEI. J gave up 6 bases and V 6 bases, and 12 bases lay outside the gene matches. The CDR3 loop is CASRRNAGGPGEQYF. CDR3 nucleotide sequence: TGTGCCAGCAGACGGAATGCGGGAGGGCCGGGCGAGCAGTACTTC.

The genes are TRBV6-4 and TRBJ2-1; TRBD2 agrees at 13 bases. This CDR3 comprises 21 residues. Unmatched junction bases numbered 26, after V lost 2 bases and J lost 13 bases. Germline CDR1 is MRHNA and CDR2 is SNTAGT. The CDR3 here is CASSDAFLGGLAGKTRPEQFF. In nucleotides, the CDR3 is TGTGCCAGCAGTGACGCCTTCCTAGGGGGACTAGCGGGAAAAACGAGACCCGAACAGTTCTTC.

This chain links TRBV28 with TRBJ2-7; 10 bases are a match to TRBD1. CDR3 size: 15 residues. The junction had 6 bases not matched to a gene; V was cut back by 2 bases and J by 5 bases. Looked up from germline, CDR1 is MDHEN and CDR2 is SYDVKM. CDR3 sequence (DNA): TGTGCCAGCAGTTTAGCGGGACAGGGGATCCACGAGCAGTACTTC. Translation: CASSLAGQGIHEQYF.

This chain links TRBV24-1 with TRBJ2-3; 7 bases align to TRBD2. The CDR3 totals 16 residues. V lost 1 base to trimming and J lost 0 bases; unmatched junction nucleotides: 3. CDR1 is KGHDR, CDR2 SFDVKD, per germline. The CDR3: CATSDLGGSSTDTQYF. CDR3 coding DNA: TGTGCCACCAGTGATTTAGGCGGGAGCAGCACAGATACGCAGTATTTT.

J is TRBJ2-3 and V is TRBV7-2, with TRBD2 as a possible D gene (6 bases). The CDR3 totals 15 residues. The germline gives CDR1 SGHTA, CDR2 FQGNSA. The V and J ends lost 1 base and 5 bases respectively, with 13 bases between them. The CDR3 bases are TGTGCCAGCAGCTTAGGTTTGGGAGGTGGAGATACGCAGTATTTT. Protein product: CASSLGLGGGDTQYF.

DNA of the CDR3: TGTGCCAGCAGTGAAGCCCGGGGGCAGGGGGCAAGAAACACCATATATTTT. Residues: CASSEARGQGARNTIYF. The V call is TRBV6-1, the J call TRBJ1-3; 8 nucleotides align to TRBD1. J lost 5 bases, V lost 0 bases, and 9 bases had no gene match. The CDR3 has 17 residues. Germline V lookup: CDR1 MNHNS, CDR2 SASEGT.

This chain connects TRBV18 to TRBJ2-7, with TRBD1 matching 7 bases. The trim removed 3 bases at V and 5 bases at J, leaving 7 bases unmatched. This CDR3 has 14 amino acids. The germline CDR1 and CDR2 sequences are KGHSH and LQKENI. This CDR3 reads CASSPFRQGDEQYF. In nucleotides, the CDR3 is TGTGCCAGCTCACCTTTTCGACAGGGTGACGAGCAGTACTTC.

This chain links TRBV5-6 with TRBJ1-2; the D is unclear. V was shortened by 4 bases and J by 4 bases, with 17 bases between the two germline ends. Germline loops: CDR1 SGHDT, CDR2 YYEEEE. This CDR3 region has 15 residues. The CDR3 sequence is CASSHQTRLFYGYTF. The CDR3 DNA is TGTGCCAGCAGCCACCAGACACGGCTGTTCTATGGCTACACCTTC.